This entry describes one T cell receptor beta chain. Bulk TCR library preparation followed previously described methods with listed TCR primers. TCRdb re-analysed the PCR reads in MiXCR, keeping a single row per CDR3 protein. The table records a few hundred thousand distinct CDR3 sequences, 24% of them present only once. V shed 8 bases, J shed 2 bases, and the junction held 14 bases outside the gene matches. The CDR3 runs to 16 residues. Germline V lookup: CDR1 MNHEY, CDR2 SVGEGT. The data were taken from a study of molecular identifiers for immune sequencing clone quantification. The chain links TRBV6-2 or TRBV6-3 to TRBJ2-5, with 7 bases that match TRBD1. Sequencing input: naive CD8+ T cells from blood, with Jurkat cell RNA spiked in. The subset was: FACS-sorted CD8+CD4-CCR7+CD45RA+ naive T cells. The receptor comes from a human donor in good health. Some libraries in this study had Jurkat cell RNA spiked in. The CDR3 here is CASEPTWGQTQETQYF. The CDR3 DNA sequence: TGTGCCAGCGAACCCACCTGGGGACAGACTCAAGAGACCCAGTACTTC.